This is a list of T cell receptor beta chains from one sample in a study of CD4 T cells in relation to SARS-CoV-2 and coronaviruses. Assay used: immunoSEQ multiplex PCR; TCRdb lists only in-frame clones, some missing. The sample lists 55,000 to 75,000 clones; 87% were seen once. Source material: memory CD4+ T cells from PBMCs. Source of these receptors: a human donor in good health. The CDR3 runs from the conserved cysteine through the conserved F or W. The D gene is left open where the match is weak. Not all rows give a size; the values are once, few, many and, for expanded clones, a class.

J gene: TRBJ1-2
V gene: TRBV5-1
CDR3 length: 16
D gene: NA
clone size: NA
CDR3 protein: CASSLQAGLANYGYTF
CDR3 DNA: TGCGCCAGCAGCTTGCAGGCGGGGCTAGCTAACTATGGCTACACCTTC

J gene: TRBJ2-7
V gene: TRBV20-1
CDR3 length: 16
D gene: TRBD2
clone size: NA
CDR3 protein: CSASSSTGGPGDEQYF
CDR3 DNA: TGCAGTGCTAGTTCTTCAACGGGGGGGCCGGGAGACGAGCAGTACTTC

J gene: TRBJ2-7
V gene: TRBV5-1
CDR3 length: 13
D gene: NA
clone size: NA
CDR3 protein: CASSWDTSYEQYF
CDR3 DNA: TGCGCCAGCAGCTGGGACACCTCCTACGAGCAGTACTTC

J gene: TRBJ1-2
V gene: TRBV5-4
CDR3 length: 13
D gene: NA
clone size: NA
CDR3 protein: CASSSTGSYGYTF
CDR3 DNA: TGTGCCAGCAGCTCCACAGGGTCCTATGGCTACACCTTC

J gene: TRBJ1-2
V gene: TRBV19
CDR3 length: 17
D gene: NA
clone size: NA
CDR3 protein: CASREAEGGLSSYGYTF
CDR3 DNA: TGTGCCAGTAGGGAGGCAGAGGGGGGACTGTCCTCCTATGGCTACACCTTC

J gene: TRBJ2-1
V gene: TRBV7-9
CDR3 length: 17
D gene: TRBD1
clone size: NA
CDR3 protein: CASSSGVRDRVYDEQFF
CDR3 DNA: TGTGCCAGCAGCTCGGGGGTCCGGGACAGGGTATACGATGAGCAGTTCTTC

J gene: TRBJ1-4
V gene: TRBV6-5
CDR3 length: 14
D gene: TRBD1
clone size: NA
CDR3 protein: CASSRQGLNEKLFF
CDR3 DNA: TGTGCCAGCAGTCGACAGGGCCTTAATGAAAAACTGTTTTTT

J gene: TRBJ1-4
V gene: TRBV25-1
CDR3 length: 15
D gene: NA
clone size: NA
CDR3 protein: CASSVRRGTNEKLFF
CDR3 DNA: TGTGCCAGCAGTGTGCGGAGGGGTACTAATGAAAAACTGTTTTTT

J gene: TRBJ2-1
V gene: TRBV3-1/TRBV3-2
CDR3 length: 14
D gene: NA
clone size: NA
CDR3 protein: CASSPEAGYNEQFF
CDR3 DNA: TGTGCCAGCAGCCCGGAGGCCGGGTACAATGAGCAGTTCTTC

J gene: TRBJ1-5
V gene: TRBV19
CDR3 length: 13
D gene: NA
clone size: NA
CDR3 protein: CASSMVRDQPQHF
CDR3 DNA: TGTGCCAGTAGTATGGTTCGTGATCAGCCCCAGCATTTT

J gene: TRBJ1-1
V gene: TRBV30
CDR3 length: 17
D gene: TRBD1
clone size: once
CDR3 protein: CAWSEWQGARMNTEAFF
CDR3 DNA: TGTGCCTGGAGTGAGTGGCAGGGGGCACGTATGAACACTGAAGCTTTCTTT

J gene: TRBJ2-3
V gene: TRBV5-1
CDR3 length: 18
D gene: TRBD2
clone size: NA
CDR3 protein: CASRHGTSGYPSTDTQYF
CDR3 DNA: TGCGCCAGCAGGCACGGGACTAGCGGATATCCTAGCACAGATACGCAGTATTTT

J gene: TRBJ2-3
V gene: TRBV24-1
CDR3 length: 16
D gene: NA
clone size: NA
CDR3 protein: CATSAGVLDSTDTQYF
CDR3 DNA: TGTGCCACCAGTGCCGGCGTACTAGATAGCACAGATACGCAGTATTTT

J gene: TRBJ2-3
V gene: TRBV12-3/TRBV12-4
CDR3 length: 13
D gene: NA
clone size: NA
CDR3 protein: CASLTGVTDTQYF
CDR3 DNA: TGTGCCAGCTTAACAGGAGTCACAGATACGCAGTATTTT

J gene: TRBJ2-5
V gene: TRBV5-1
CDR3 length: 14
D gene: TRBD1
clone size: NA
CDR3 protein: CASSLTGAAETQYF
CDR3 DNA: TGCGCCAGCAGCTTGACAGGGGCGGCTGAGACCCAGTACTTC

J gene: TRBJ1-2
V gene: TRBV2
CDR3 length: 14
D gene: TRBD1
clone size: NA
CDR3 protein: CASSGDRGSGGYTF
CDR3 DNA: TGTGCCAGCAGTGGAGACAGGGGTAGTGGAGGCTACACCTTC

J gene: TRBJ2-6
V gene: TRBV5-1
CDR3 length: 16
D gene: NA
clone size: NA
CDR3 protein: CASSPGHHSGANVLTF
CDR3 DNA: TGCGCCAGCAGCCCGGGACATCACTCTGGGGCCAACGTCCTGACTTTC

J gene: TRBJ2-1
V gene: TRBV2
CDR3 length: 14
D gene: NA
clone size: NA
CDR3 protein: CASSLGEANNEQFF
CDR3 DNA: TGTGCCAGCAGCTTAGGGGAGGCCAACAATGAGCAGTTCTTC

J gene: TRBJ2-5
V gene: TRBV6-5
CDR3 length: 16
D gene: TRBD1
clone size: NA
CDR3 protein: CASSYNRPGGGETQYF
CDR3 DNA: TGTGCCAGCAGTTACAATCGTCCAGGGGGTGGGGAGACCCAGTACTTC

J gene: TRBJ2-3
V gene: TRBV12-3/TRBV12-4
CDR3 length: 11
D gene: NA
clone size: NA
CDR3 protein: CASKDIYTQYF
CDR3 DNA: TGTGCCAGCAAGGATATCTATACGCAGTATTTT

J gene: TRBJ1-4
V gene: TRBV3-1/TRBV3-2
CDR3 length: 15
D gene: TRBD1
clone size: NA
CDR3 protein: CASSLSSTGVAKLFF
CDR3 DNA: TGTGCCAGCAGCCTCTCAAGCACAGGGGTTGCAAAACTGTTTTTT

J gene: TRBJ1-5
V gene: TRBV10-3
CDR3 length: 14
D gene: NA
clone size: NA
CDR3 protein: CAISGRDSNQPQHF
CDR3 DNA: TGTGCCATCAGCGGACGGGATAGCAATCAGCCCCAGCATTTT

J gene: TRBJ2-7
V gene: TRBV18
CDR3 length: 14
D gene: TRBD1
clone size: NA
CDR3 protein: CASSSGTGSYEQYF
CDR3 DNA: TGTGCCAGCTCCTCCGGGACAGGCTCCTACGAGCAGTACTTC

J gene: TRBJ1-6
V gene: TRBV3-1/TRBV3-2
CDR3 length: 16
D gene: NA
clone size: NA
CDR3 protein: CASSQDGGGFSSPLHF
CDR3 DNA: TGTGCCAGCAGCCAAGATGGAGGGGGATTCTCTTCACCCCTCCACTTT

J gene: TRBJ1-2
V gene: TRBV19
CDR3 length: 15
D gene: NA
clone size: few
CDR3 protein: CASSMSIEGIYGYTF
CDR3 DNA: TGTGCCAGTAGTATGTCAATCGAGGGAATATATGGCTACACCTTC

J gene: TRBJ2-6
V gene: TRBV4-3
CDR3 length: 13
D gene: NA
clone size: NA
CDR3 protein: CASSQQGANVLTF
CDR3 DNA: TGCGCCAGCAGCCAACAGGGGGCCAACGTCCTGACTTTC

J gene: TRBJ1-3
V gene: TRBV27
CDR3 length: 16
D gene: TRBD1
clone size: NA
CDR3 protein: CASMSLGGYSGNTIYF
CDR3 DNA: TGTGCCAGCATGTCGCTAGGGGGCTACTCTGGAAACACCATATATTTT

J gene: TRBJ1-6
V gene: TRBV30
CDR3 length: 14
D gene: NA
clone size: NA
CDR3 protein: CAWASRDNNSPLHF
CDR3 DNA: TGTGCCTGGGCCTCGAGAGACAACAATTCACCCCTCCACTTT

J gene: TRBJ2-5
V gene: TRBV7-2
CDR3 length: 14
D gene: NA
clone size: NA
CDR3 protein: CASSLVLAQETQYF
CDR3 DNA: TGTGCCAGCAGCTTAGTTCTCGCACAAGAGACCCAGTACTTC

J gene: TRBJ2-3
V gene: TRBV5-1
CDR3 length: 12
D gene: TRBD2
clone size: NA
CDR3 protein: CASSPSGDRKYF
CDR3 DNA: TGCGCCAGCTCCCCCAGCGGGGACCGAAAGTATTTT

J gene: TRBJ1-6
V gene: TRBV19
CDR3 length: 13
D gene: NA
clone size: few
CDR3 protein: CASSRQAYSPLHF
CDR3 DNA: TGTGCCAGTAGTAGGCAAGCCTATTCACCCCTCCACTTT

J gene: TRBJ1-5
V gene: TRBV19
CDR3 length: 15
D gene: NA
clone size: once
CDR3 protein: CASTGGYYSNQPQHF
CDR3 DNA: TGTGCCAGTACGGGAGGGTACTATAGCAATCAGCCCCAGCATTTT

J gene: TRBJ1-2
V gene: TRBV7-3
CDR3 length: 14
D gene: TRBD1
clone size: NA
CDR3 protein: CASSLNTGEGGYTF
CDR3 DNA: TGTGCCAGCAGCTTAAACACAGGGGAGGGCGGCTACACCTTC

J gene: TRBJ2-5
V gene: TRBV5-1
CDR3 length: 14
D gene: TRBD2
clone size: medium-sized
CDR3 protein: CASSQGLAEETQYF
CDR3 DNA: TGCGCCAGCAGCCAGGGACTAGCGGAAGAGACCCAGTACTTC

J gene: TRBJ2-7
V gene: TRBV30
CDR3 length: 12
D gene: NA
clone size: NA
CDR3 protein: CAWNLGGGEQYF
CDR3 DNA: TGTGCCTGGAATTTAGGCGGTGGGGAGCAGTACTTC

J gene: TRBJ2-5
V gene: TRBV6-5
CDR3 length: 13
D gene: TRBD2
clone size: NA
CDR3 protein: CASRLAGVETQYF
CDR3 DNA: TGTGCCAGTCGGCTAGCGGGAGTAGAGACCCAGTACTTC

J gene: TRBJ2-3
V gene: TRBV7-2
CDR3 length: 15
D gene: TRBD2
clone size: NA
CDR3 protein: CASSVRGGGGDTQYF
CDR3 DNA: TGTGCCAGCAGCGTGCGGGGGGGCGGAGGAGATACGCAGTATTTT

J gene: TRBJ1-3
V gene: TRBV7-2
CDR3 length: 13
D gene: NA
clone size: NA
CDR3 protein: CASTSSFGNTIYF
CDR3 DNA: TGTGCCAGCACCTCCTCATTCGGAAACACCATATATTTT

J gene: TRBJ2-3
V gene: TRBV28
CDR3 length: 15
D gene: TRBD2
clone size: NA
CDR3 protein: CASTPSGRGTDTQYF
CDR3 DNA: TGTGCCAGCACCCCTAGCGGGAGGGGCACAGATACGCAGTATTTT

J gene: TRBJ1-4
V gene: TRBV5-1
CDR3 length: 15
D gene: NA
clone size: NA
CDR3 protein: CASSLESGSNEKLFF
CDR3 DNA: TGCGCCAGCAGCTTGGAGTCAGGGTCTAATGAAAAACTGTTTTTT

J gene: TRBJ2-1
V gene: TRBV7-2
CDR3 length: 13
D gene: NA
clone size: NA
CDR3 protein: CASSLTRGNEQFF
CDR3 DNA: TGTGCCAGCAGCTTAACTAGGGGGAATGAGCAGTTCTTC

J gene: TRBJ2-6
V gene: TRBV11-2
CDR3 length: 16
D gene: NA
clone size: NA
CDR3 protein: CASSLSPSSGANVLTF
CDR3 DNA: TGTGCCAGCAGCTTATCCCCAAGCTCTGGGGCCAACGTCCTGACTTTC

J gene: TRBJ2-5
V gene: TRBV7-9
CDR3 length: 14
D gene: NA
clone size: NA
CDR3 protein: CASSLASGQETQYF
CDR3 DNA: TGTGCCAGCAGCTTAGCCAGCGGACAAGAGACCCAGTACTTC

J gene: TRBJ2-7
V gene: TRBV5-4
CDR3 length: 14
D gene: TRBD1
clone size: NA
CDR3 protein: CASRRDSSSYEQYF
CDR3 DNA: TGTGCCAGCAGACGGGACAGCAGCTCCTACGAGCAGTACTTC

J gene: TRBJ1-4
V gene: TRBV18
CDR3 length: 13
D gene: NA
clone size: once
CDR3 protein: CASSPSMDEKLFF
CDR3 DNA: TGTGCCAGCTCACCAAGCATGGATGAAAAACTGTTTTTT

J gene: TRBJ2-5
V gene: TRBV3-1/TRBV3-2
CDR3 length: 14
D gene: NA
clone size: NA
CDR3 protein: CASSQGDTLGTQYF
CDR3 DNA: TGTGCCAGCAGCCAAGGTGACACCCTCGGGACCCAGTACTTC

J gene: TRBJ1-1
V gene: TRBV6-5
CDR3 length: 15
D gene: TRBD1
clone size: medium-sized
CDR3 protein: CASSSGTGMNTEAFF
CDR3 DNA: TGTGCCAGCAGTTCAGGGACAGGGATGAACACTGAAGCTTTCTTT